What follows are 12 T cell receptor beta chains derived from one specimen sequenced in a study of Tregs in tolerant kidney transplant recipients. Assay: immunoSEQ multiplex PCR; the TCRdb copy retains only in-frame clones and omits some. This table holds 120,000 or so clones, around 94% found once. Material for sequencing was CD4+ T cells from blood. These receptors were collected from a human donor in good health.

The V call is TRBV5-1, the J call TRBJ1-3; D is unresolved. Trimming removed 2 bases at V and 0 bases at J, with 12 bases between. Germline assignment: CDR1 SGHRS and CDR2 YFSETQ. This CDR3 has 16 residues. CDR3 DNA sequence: TGCGCCAGCAGCTTCGGGTTCGGGTTCTCTGGAAACACCATATATTTT. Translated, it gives CASSFGFGFSGNTIYF.

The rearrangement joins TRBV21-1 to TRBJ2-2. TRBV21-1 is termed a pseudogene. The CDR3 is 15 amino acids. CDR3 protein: CASSVRASNTGELFF. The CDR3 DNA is TGTGCCAGCAGCGTCCGGGCCTCGAACACCGGGGAGCTGTTTTTT.

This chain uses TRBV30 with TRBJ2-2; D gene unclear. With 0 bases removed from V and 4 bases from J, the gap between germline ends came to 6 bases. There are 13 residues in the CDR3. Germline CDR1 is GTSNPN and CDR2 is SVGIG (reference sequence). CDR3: CAWSVLFTGELFF. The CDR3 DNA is TGTGCCTGGAGTGTTCTCTTCACCGGGGAGCTGTTTTTT.

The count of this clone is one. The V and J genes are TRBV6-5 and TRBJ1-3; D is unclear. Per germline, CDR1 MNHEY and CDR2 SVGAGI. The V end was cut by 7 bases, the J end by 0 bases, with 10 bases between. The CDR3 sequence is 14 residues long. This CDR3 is CASTGRGSGNTIYF. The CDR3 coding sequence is TGTGCCAGCACGGGGAGAGGCTCTGGAAACACCATATATTTT.

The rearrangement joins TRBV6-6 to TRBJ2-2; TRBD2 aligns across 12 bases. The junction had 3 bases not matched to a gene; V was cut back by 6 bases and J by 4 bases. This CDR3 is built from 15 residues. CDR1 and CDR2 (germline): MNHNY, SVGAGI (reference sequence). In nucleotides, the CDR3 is TGTGCCAGCAGATGGACTAGCGGGACCACCGGGGAGCTGTTTTTT. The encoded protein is CASRWTSGTTGELFF.

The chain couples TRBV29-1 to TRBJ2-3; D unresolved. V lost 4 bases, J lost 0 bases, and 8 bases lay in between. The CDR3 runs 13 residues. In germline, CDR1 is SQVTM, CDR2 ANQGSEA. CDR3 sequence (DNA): TGCAGCGTTGTCTTGGGCAGCACAGATACGCAGTATTTT. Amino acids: CSVVLGSTDTQYF.

CDR3: CASSFQGTYEQYF. The CDR3 nucleotides are TGTGCCAGCAGCTTCCAGGGAACCTACGAGCAGTACTTC. The V call is TRBV5-4, the J call TRBJ2-7; D may be TRBD1 (5 bases). Trimming took 2 bases from V and 2 from J, leaving 8 bases between them. Germline CDR1 is SGHNT and CDR2 is YYREEE (reference sequence). The CDR3 runs 13 residues. The full variable domain, its missing parts supplied by reference TRBV5-4 and TRBJ2-7, is ETGVTQSPTHLIKTRGQQVTLRCSSQSGHNTVSWYQQALGQGPQFIFQYYREEENGRGNFPPRFSGLQFPNYSSELNVNALELDDSALYLCASSFQGTYEQYFGPGTRLTVT.

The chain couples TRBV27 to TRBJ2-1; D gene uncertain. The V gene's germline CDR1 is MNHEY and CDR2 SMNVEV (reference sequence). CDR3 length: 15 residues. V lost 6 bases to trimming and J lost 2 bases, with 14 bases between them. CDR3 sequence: CASRLGAGPYNEQFF. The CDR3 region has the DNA TGTGCCAGCAGATTAGGAGCAGGACCCTACAATGAGCAGTTCTTC.

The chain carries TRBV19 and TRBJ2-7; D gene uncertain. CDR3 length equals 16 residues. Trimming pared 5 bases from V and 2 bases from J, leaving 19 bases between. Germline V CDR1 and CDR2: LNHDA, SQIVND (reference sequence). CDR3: CASSARLGTLPYEQYF. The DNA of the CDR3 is TGTGCCAGTAGTGCTCGTTTGGGTACGCTCCCCTACGAGCAGTACTTC.

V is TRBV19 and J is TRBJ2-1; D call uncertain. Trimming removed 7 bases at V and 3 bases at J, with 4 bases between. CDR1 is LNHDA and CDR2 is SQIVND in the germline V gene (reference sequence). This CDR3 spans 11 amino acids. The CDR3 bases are TGTGCCAGTATCAGCTACAATGAGCAGTTCTTC. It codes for CASISYNEQFF.

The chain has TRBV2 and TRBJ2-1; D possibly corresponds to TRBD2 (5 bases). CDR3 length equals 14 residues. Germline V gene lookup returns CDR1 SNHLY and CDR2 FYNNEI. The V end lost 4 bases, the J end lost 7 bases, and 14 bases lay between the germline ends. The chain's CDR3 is CASSAAVGRNEQFF. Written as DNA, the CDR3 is TGTGCCAGCAGTGCAGCGGTAGGACGGAATGAGCAGTTCTTC. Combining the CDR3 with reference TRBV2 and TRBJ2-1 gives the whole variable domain EPEVTQTPSHQVTQMGQEVILRCVPISNHLYFYWYRQILGQKVEFLVSFYNNEISEKSEIFDDQFSVERPDGSNFTLKIRSTKLEDSAMYFCASSAAVGRNEQFFGPGTRLTVL.

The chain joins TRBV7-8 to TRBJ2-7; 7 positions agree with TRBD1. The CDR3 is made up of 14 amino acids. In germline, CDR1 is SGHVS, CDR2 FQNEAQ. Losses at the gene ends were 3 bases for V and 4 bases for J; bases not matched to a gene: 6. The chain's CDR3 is CASSLRDRSYEQYF. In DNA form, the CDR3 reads TGTGCCAGCAGCTTGAGGGACAGATCGTACGAGCAGTACTTC.